A selection of T cell receptor beta chains follows, all from one sample in a study of T-cell memory formation after mild COVID-19. TCRdb passed the 5' RACE reads through MiXCR, listing each CDR3 protein once. The repertoire holds fewer than 50,000 distinct CDR3 sequences, with around 10% as singletons. Sequenced input: PBMCs or a T cell subset sorted from them (not recorded which). These receptors were collected from a man younger than 35 who had mild COVID-19 (a few samples of this study predate the infection). Cell type and time point are not known. Each CDR3 is given with its conserved first and last residue. Each record gives: D gene, V gene, CDR3 protein. A D gene is named only where the DNA matches it firmly.

TRBD1 TRBV7-9 CASSFGTATGELFF
NA TRBV25-1 CASSEGYWVNTEAFF
NA TRBV7-2 CASSRGVGSPLHF
NA TRBV9 CASSGAGSSYNEQFF
NA TRBV7-2 CASSLSSVNTEAFF
NA TRBV11-2 CASSSLQYNEQFF
NA TRBV25-1 CASSGGLEKLFF
TRBD1 TRBV4-1 CASSQVTIGTGYTEAFF
NA TRBV20-1 CSASAVGETQYF
NA TRBV20-1 CSASTNPGYTF
TRBD1 TRBV20-1 CSARPPNRGPEQYF
NA TRBV28 CASKDASGMNTEAFF
NA TRBV7-3 CASSLGFQGNTGELFF
NA TRBV12-1 CASSFATEAFF